This T cell receptor (beta chain) comes out of a study of blood T cell repertoires in COVID-19 (dated by TCRdb to between 2020 and 2021). Describing the broader study: Samples from collaborators originated in the United States, Italy and Spain and spanned both the acute and convalescent phases of COVID-19. The material from the prospective study consisted of cDNA or gDNA derived from T cells, B-cell-depleted T cells, or PBMCs. The dataset comprised deeply sampled blood TCRbeta repertoires from subjects exposed to, actively infected with, or recovered from COVID-19. HLA class I and class II types, where available, came from metadata supplied by the sample provider rather than from assay-based typing. The samples were drawn from two sources: the first 160 participants of the ongoing ImmuneRACE study, and 950 to 1,500 subjects contributed by 6 global collaborators. The repertoires were made available in a free public database intended to serve as a resource for research on the immune response to SARS-CoV-2. A de-identified subject ID, COVID-19 status, age in years and sex were almost always included in the sample metadata. Here is what the overall study found, with its caveats: The amount of clinical and demographic metadata varied by source and participant and was provided uncurated.

In Seattle, one collaborating source enrolled patients while the infection was active and tracked those patients longitudinally over the course of disease. The collaborating institutions used their own protocols to collect whole blood in K2EDTA tubes. For TCRbeta analysis, collaborators shipped samples as frozen whole blood, isolated PBMCs, or DNA extracted from either of those sample types. TCRbeta CDR3 regions were amplified from genomic DNA using the immunoSEQ Assay, a bias-controlled multiplex PCR. In the authors' own workflow: Nucleated cell counts per sample were estimated from amplification of reference gene primers within the assay. To quantify the absolute abundance of each unique TCRbeta CDR3 rearrangement, sequence reads were collapsed and filtered. For each sample, productive Simpson clonality was calculated as the square root of Simpson's diversity index over productive rearrangements. TCRdb stores this immuneACCESS table with in-frame sequences only. Part of the clones is absent; in the studies checked, under half of the shortfall reflects unresolved V genes, and no reason is known for the rest. V and J calls and clone size are those listed in that table; D and trimming were worked out from the DNA. The sample data list about 170,000 clones, and 70% to 90% of these were observed just once. 10% to 11% of the sample rests with the top ten.

Per the germline V gene, WSHSY is the CDR1 and SAAADI is the CDR2. The CDR3 numbers 13 residues from cysteine through phenylalanine. Only the CDR3 portion is preserved as DNA: 39 bases, with reading frame beginning at the first base. At the junction V is shortened by 8 bases and J by 5 bases; bases outside the gene matches: 2. In this sample, this clone turned up a few times. This clone's antigen is unknown. Per-nucleotide qualities are absent, and no much larger clonotype sits a single base away. Sequencing was done on a sample of peripheral blood. The chain is made from TRBV10-2 and TRBJ2-2; the central 10 bases match TRBD1. The source of this sequence is a woman aged 55-75 years with COVID-19, enrolled during active disease. Here is the DNA: TGCGCCAGCCTGGGACAGGGGACCGGGGAGCTGTTTTTT. Protein translation: CASLGQGTGELFF.